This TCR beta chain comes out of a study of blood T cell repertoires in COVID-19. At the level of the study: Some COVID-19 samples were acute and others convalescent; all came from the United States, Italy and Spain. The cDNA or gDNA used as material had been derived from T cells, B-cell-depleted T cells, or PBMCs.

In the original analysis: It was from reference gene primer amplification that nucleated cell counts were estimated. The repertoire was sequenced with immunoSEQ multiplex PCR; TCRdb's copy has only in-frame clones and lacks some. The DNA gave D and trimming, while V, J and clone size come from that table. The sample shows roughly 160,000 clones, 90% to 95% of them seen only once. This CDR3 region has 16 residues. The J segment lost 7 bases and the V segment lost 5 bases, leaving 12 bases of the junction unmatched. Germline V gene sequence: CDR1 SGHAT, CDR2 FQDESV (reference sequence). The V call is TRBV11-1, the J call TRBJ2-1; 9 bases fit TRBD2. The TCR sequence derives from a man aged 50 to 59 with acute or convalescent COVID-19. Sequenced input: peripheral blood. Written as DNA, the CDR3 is TGTGCCAGCAGCCCCCGGGGGATGAGCGGGAGGAATGAGCAGTTCTTC. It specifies CASSPRGMSGRNEQFF.